This record looks at one TCR beta chain sequence and its context. Its target is unknown. This record belongs to a study of shared clonotypes between healthy human individuals. Broader study findings: The sampled material consisted only of blood, and tissue repertoires are likely to differ.

Trimming pared 0 bases from V and 3 bases from J, leaving 21 bases between. Germline values: CDR1 SGHAT, CDR2 FQNNGV. CDR3 length: 18 amino acids. Generated by immunoSEQ multiplex PCR, the TCRdb table keeps only in-frame clones and is missing some. This sample has 800,000 to 1,200,000 clones, with 75% to 80% found just once. Material for sequencing was memory CD4+ T cells from PBMCs. The subset denotes: CD45RA-negative fraction. The origin of this receptor is a man between 18 and 29 years old in good health. Some clones in this sample may be carry-over from other donors' samples. This chain uses TRBV11-2 with TRBJ2-7, with D perhaps TRBD2 (6 bases). The chain's CDR3 is CASSLEWATGGMGYEQYF. The CDR3 region has the DNA TGTGCCAGCAGCTTAGAGTGGGCAACTGGCGGGATGGGCTACGAGCAGTACTTC.